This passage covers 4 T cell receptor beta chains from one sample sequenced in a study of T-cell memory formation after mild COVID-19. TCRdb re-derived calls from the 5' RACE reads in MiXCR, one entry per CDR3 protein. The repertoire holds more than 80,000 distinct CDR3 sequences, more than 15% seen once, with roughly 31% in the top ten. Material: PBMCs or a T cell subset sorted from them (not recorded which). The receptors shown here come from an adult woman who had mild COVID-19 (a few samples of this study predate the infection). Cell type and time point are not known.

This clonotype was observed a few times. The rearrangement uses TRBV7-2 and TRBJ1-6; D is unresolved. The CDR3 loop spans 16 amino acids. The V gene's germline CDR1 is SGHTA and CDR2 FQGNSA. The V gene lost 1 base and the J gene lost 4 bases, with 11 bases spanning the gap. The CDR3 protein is CASSLEGIRYNSPLHF. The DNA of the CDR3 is TGTGCCAGCAGCTTAGAAGGAATACGGTATAATTCACCCCTCCACTTT. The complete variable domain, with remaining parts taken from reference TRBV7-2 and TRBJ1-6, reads GAGVSQSPSNKVTEKGKDVELRCDPISGHTALYWYRQSLGQGLEFLIYFQGNSAPDKSGLPSDRFSAERTGGSVSTLTIQRTQQEDSAVYLCASSLEGIRYNSPLHFGNGTRLTVT.

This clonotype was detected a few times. The CDR3 sequence: CSVDQPGPLGYTF. Here the CDR3 DNA reads TGCAGCGTTGACCAACCGGGACCCCTTGGCTACACCTTC. The chain carries TRBV29-1 and TRBJ1-2; a weak D match, TRBD1 (5 bases). Trimming removed 3 bases from V and 7 bases from J, with 15 bases in between. The germline V gene encodes CDR1 SQVTM and CDR2 ANQGSEA. The CDR3 is 13 amino acids. The variable domain in full, completed from reference TRBV29-1 and TRBJ1-2, reads SAVISQKPSRDICQRGTSLTIQCQVDSQVTMMFWYRQQPGQSLTLIATANQGSEATYESGFVIDKFPISRPNLTFSTLTVSNMSPEDSSIYLCSVDQPGPLGYTFGSGTRLTVV.

The CDR3 loop is CASSQVHRVDSYEQYF. The CDR3 nucleotides are TGCGCCAGCAGCCAAGTTCACCGGGTCGACTCCTACGAGCAGTACTTC. The genes are TRBV4-3 and TRBJ2-7, with D unresolved. CDR3 length: 16 residues. Looked up from germline, CDR1 is LGHNA and CDR2 is YSLEER. With 1 base removed from V and 0 bases from J, the gap between germline ends came to 13 bases.

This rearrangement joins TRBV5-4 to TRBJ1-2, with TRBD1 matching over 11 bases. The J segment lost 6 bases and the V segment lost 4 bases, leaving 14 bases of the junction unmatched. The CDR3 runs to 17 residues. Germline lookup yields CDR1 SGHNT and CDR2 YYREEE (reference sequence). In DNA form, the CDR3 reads TGTGCCAGCAGCCCCGGACAGGGGGCTCTCGGGGCGCATGGCTACACCTTC. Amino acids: CASSPGQGALGAHGYTF.